These 24 T cell receptor beta chains were all obtained from the same sample, sequenced in a study of identical twins. TCRdb re-analysed the 5' RACE reads in MiXCR, keeping a single row per CDR3 protein. The sample shows 700,000 or so distinct CDR3 sequences, 8% to 9% of them seen only once. The sample was also linked to a second study, of yellow fever vaccine responses in identical twins.

Material: PBMCs. The receptor source for this set is a woman between 18 and 29 years old in good health.

The rearrangement uses TRBV30 and TRBJ2-7; D might be TRBD2 (6 bases). The V end lost 4 bases, the J end lost 5 bases, and 15 bases lay between the germline ends. Germline CDR1 and CDR2: GTSNPN and SVGIG (reference sequence). CDR3 length: 13 amino acids. This CDR3 reads CAWTWDRGNEQYF. CDR3 in DNA: TGTGCCTGGACCTGGGATCGGGGGAACGAGCAGTACTTC.

In nucleotides, the CDR3 is TGTGCCAGTAGTACCACCCAGGCGCTACGCTCCTACGAGCAGTACTTC. Translating it yields CASSTTQALRSYEQYF. This chain joins TRBV19 and TRBJ2-7; D gene uncertain. Germline CDR1 reads LNHDA; CDR2 reads SQIVND (reference sequence). The CDR3 loop spans 16 amino acids. Trimming shortened V by 4 bases and J by 0 bases, and 16 bases separated the two germline ends.

This clonotype has at least ten counts. The gene calls are TRBV12-3 or TRBV12-4 and TRBJ2-3; D remains unclear. The CDR3 is made up of 15 amino acids. Trimming removed 3 bases from V and 3 bases from J, with 13 bases in between. The chain's CDR3 is CASSFSGARTDTQYF. DNA for the CDR3: TGTGCCAGCAGTTTCTCCGGAGCAAGGACAGATACGCAGTATTTT.

This clonotype was recorded many times. The J gene is TRBJ2-7, the V gene TRBV3-1, with 12 nucleotides matching TRBD2. Germline CDR1 and CDR2: LGHDT and YNNKEL (reference sequence). This CDR3 has 15 residues. Germline trimming cut 3 bases from V and 4 bases from J; bases unmatched to any gene: 4. DNA of the CDR3: TGTGCCAGCAGCCATCTAGCGGGGGGGCCGTACGAGCAGTACTTC. Translated: CASSHLAGGPYEQYF.

DNA of the CDR3: TGCAGTGCTAGGACGCGGGGGGACAGTCAGCCCCAGCATTTT. The encoded protein is CSARTRGDSQPQHF. The J gene is TRBJ1-5, the V gene TRBV20-1; 7 nucleotides align to TRBD1. The V gene's germline CDR1 is DFQATT and CDR2 SNEGSKA (reference sequence). CDR3 length: 14 amino acids. Trimming at V came to 3 bases and at J to 6 bases, leaving 8 bases not matched to a gene.

This clonotype has ten or more counts. The V and J genes are TRBV27 and TRBJ1-6; no firm D call. Trimming removed 8 bases from V and 6 bases from J, with 11 bases in between. CDR3 length: 13 residues. From germline, CDR1 is MNHEY and CDR2 SMNVEV (reference sequence). DNA for the CDR3: TGTGCCAGCGGCTGGCCCCGTAATTCACCCCTCCACTTT. Translating it yields CASGWPRNSPLHF.

This sequence joins TRBV12-3 or TRBV12-4 and TRBJ1-2; 7 bases fit TRBD1. Trimming cost V 7 bases and J 0 bases; bases outside gene matches: 8. The CDR3 covers 15 residues. CDR3 protein: CASKQSGQTNYGYTF. The CDR3 DNA is TGTGCCAGCAAGCAGTCGGGACAGACTAACTATGGCTACACCTTC.

This clonotype was seen at least ten times. This sequence joins TRBV7-9 and TRBJ2-7; D is possibly TRBD2 (5 bases). Trimming removed 5 bases from V and 4 bases from J, with 9 bases in between. CDR1 is SEHNR and CDR2 is FQNEAQ in the germline V gene (reference sequence). The CDR3 is 12 residues long. CDR3 nucleotide sequence: TGTGCCAGCAGCGGAAGGGAGTACGAGCAGTACTTC. Its protein is CASSGREYEQYF.

The gene calls are TRBV7-9 and TRBJ2-7, with TRBD1 matching over 7 bases. CDR1 is SEHNR, CDR2 FQNEAQ, per germline (reference sequence). The ends lost 4 bases at V and 1 base at J; junction bases unmatched: 7. CDR3 length: 15 residues. CDR3 region: CASSYLPGQSYEQYF. The CDR3, as DNA: TGTGCCAGCAGCTATCTACCGGGACAGTCCTACGAGCAGTACTTC.

This clonotype was seen only a few times. V usage is TRBV4-2 and J usage is TRBJ2-3; tentatively, D is TRBD2 (6 bases). Germline V gene sequence: CDR1 LGHNA, CDR2 YNFKEQ. The CDR3 consists of 18 residues. The V end lost 3 bases, the J end lost 2 bases, and 21 bases lay between the germline ends. DNA of the CDR3: TGTGCCAGCAGCCAGGGGGGTGGGGCAGAAAGATACACAGATACGCAGTATTTT. Its translation: CASSQGGGAERYTDTQYF.

Many counts were recorded for this clonotype. The chain is built from TRBV6-2 or TRBV6-3 and TRBJ2-3; TRBD1 matches at 7 bases. The CDR3 spans 14 residues. After removal of 2 bases from V and 6 bases from J, the junction contained 5 bases not matched to a gene. Germline V gene data show CDR1 as MNHEY and CDR2 as SVGEGT. CDR3 sequence reads: CASSYEGAIDTQYF. The CDR3 region has the DNA TGTGCCAGCAGTTACGAGGGGGCCATTGATACGCAGTATTTT.

This chain links TRBV11-2 with TRBJ2-5; a weak D match, TRBD1 (6 bases). Germline-derived CDR1 and CDR2 are SGHAT and FQNNGV. V was pared by 5 bases and J by 3 bases, with 13 bases between. This CDR3 is built from 14 residues. The CDR3 sequence: CASSKQGYEETQYF. The CDR3 DNA reads TGTGCCAGCAGCAAACAGGGATATGAAGAGACCCAGTACTTC.

The J gene is TRBJ2-1, the V gene TRBV5-6; perhaps TRBD1 as D (6 bases). Trimming shortened V by 4 bases and J by 2 bases, and 10 bases separated the two germline ends. In germline, CDR1 is SGHDT, CDR2 YYEEEE. The CDR3 covers 14 residues. The CDR3 nucleotides are TGTGCCAGCAGCAGAAGGACAGCCTACAATGAGCAGTTCTTC. Translated: CASSRRTAYNEQFF.

This clonotype was seen more than once but under ten times. The gene calls are TRBV19 and TRBJ2-3; D is unresolved. CDR3 size: 14 residues. Germline-derived CDR1 and CDR2 are LNHDA and SQIVND (reference sequence). V was shortened by 3 bases and J by 2 bases, with 9 bases between the two germline ends. Here the CDR3 DNA reads TGTGCCAGTAGTATGAATAGGGCCACAGATACGCAGTATTTT. It specifies CASSMNRATDTQYF.

V usage is TRBV12-3 or TRBV12-4 and J usage is TRBJ1-2, with D possibly being TRBD1 (6 bases). There are 14 residues in the CDR3. V was pared by 6 bases and J by 7 bases, with 18 bases between. In nucleotides, the CDR3 is TGTGCCAGCAGCCTAGGACAGCCCGTGGTTGGCTACACCTTC. It specifies CASSLGQPVVGYTF.

This clonotype was observed many times. The genes are TRBV27 and TRBJ2-7; 9 nucleotides line up with TRBD1. CDR1 is MNHEY and CDR2 is SMNVEV in the germline V gene (reference sequence). The CDR3 totals 14 residues. V lost 5 bases to trimming and J lost 3 bases; unmatched junction nucleotides: 5. CDR3 DNA: TGTGCCAGCAGTAGGGACAGGGACCTCTACGAGCAGTACTTC. Its translation is CASSRDRDLYEQYF.

The genes are TRBV12-3 or TRBV12-4 and TRBJ2-2, with 7 bases lining up with TRBD1. This CDR3 is 15 amino acids long. V shed 8 bases and J 4 bases; nucleotides not matched to a gene: 10. CDR3 loop: CASAEQGRSTGELFF. For the CDR3, the DNA is TGTGCCAGCGCTGAACAGGGGCGGAGCACCGGGGAGCTGTTTTTT.

This chain connects TRBV12-3 or TRBV12-4 to TRBJ2-5; tentative D call: TRBD2 (6 bases). Trimming left V 6 bases short and J 1 base short, with 15 bases between. The CDR3 loop spans 15 amino acids. CDR3 sequence reads: CASSTRGNPQETQYF. DNA for the CDR3: TGTGCCAGCAGCACACGGGGGAACCCCCAAGAGACCCAGTACTTC.

In its sample, this clonotype was seen a few times. The rearrangement joins TRBV6-1 to TRBJ2-7, with D possibly matching TRBD1 (6 bases). V dropped 5 bases and J dropped 0 bases, with 17 bases sitting between them. The CDR3 spans 16 residues. Germline CDR1 reads MNHNS; CDR2 reads SASEGT. The CDR3 DNA follows: TGTGCCAGCAGTACAAGACAGGCCACTTCCTCCTACGAGCAGTACTTC. This sequence encodes CASSTRQATSSYEQYF.

The chain couples TRBV4-3 to TRBJ2-2; 8 bases fit TRBD2. The CDR3 loop spans 14 amino acids. From germline, CDR1 is LGHNA and CDR2 YSLEER. Trimming removed 4 bases from V and 5 bases from J; junction bases left unmatched: 3. Written as DNA, the CDR3 is TGCGCCAGCAGCCTAGCGGGATGGACCGGGGAGCTGTTTTTT. It encodes CASSLAGWTGELFF.

The sample holds a few counts of this clonotype. The rearrangement links TRBV13 to TRBJ2-6; TRBD1 is a possible D gene (6 bases). The CDR3 contains 19 residues. The ends were cut back, 5 bases at V and 0 bases at J, with 20 bases in the middle. Germline CDR1 PRHDT, CDR2 FYEKMQ (reference sequence). CDR3 in amino acids: CASSQSWDKPYSGANVLTF. CDR3 DNA: TGTGCCAGCAGCCAATCGTGGGACAAACCTTACTCTGGGGCCAACGTCCTGACTTTC.

This clonotype occurred a few times. This sequence joins TRBV5-1 and TRBJ2-7; maybe TRBD2 (5 bases). V was clipped by 0 bases and J by 0 bases, with 13 bases between them. Per the germline V gene, CDR1 is SGHRS and CDR2 is YFSETQ. This CDR3 contains 16 residues. The CDR3 protein is CASSLAGSLASYEQYF. CDR3 nucleotide sequence: TGCGCCAGCAGCTTGGCCGGCAGCCTAGCCTCCTACGAGCAGTACTTC. The full variable domain, completed using reference TRBV5-1 and TRBJ2-7, is KAGVTQTPRYLIKTRGQQVTLSCSPISGHRSVSWYQQTPGQGLQFLFEYFSETQRNKGNFPGRFSGRQFSNSRSEMNVSTLELGDSALYLCASSLAGSLASYEQYFGPGTRLTVT.

V and J are TRBV4-1 and TRBJ2-7; 8 bases match TRBD2. This CDR3 spans 17 amino acids. Germline values: CDR1 MGHRA, CDR2 YSYEKL. Unmatched junction bases numbered 14, after V lost 5 bases and J lost 2 bases. In nucleotides, the CDR3 is TGCGCCAGCAGCGAATCCGGGACTAGTTCTTCAGCCTACGAGCAGTACTTC. Its protein is CASSESGTSSSAYEQYF.

This clonotype was counted many times. This sequence joins TRBV29-1 and TRBJ2-2; the D gene is possibly TRBD1 (5 bases). V lost 7 bases and J lost 1, with 10 bases in between. CDR1 and CDR2 from the germline V gene are SQVTM and ANQGSEA. CDR3 length: 13 residues. CDR3 sequence reads: CSAAGQNTGELFF. DNA of the CDR3: TGCAGCGCCGCCGGACAGAACACCGGGGAGCTGTTTTTT.